The 18 T cell receptor beta chains given below trace back to one sample, sequenced in a study of low-dose radiotherapy and immunotherapy resistance in tumors. Regarding time point: after trial treatment. Indicated treatment: LDRT plus nivolumab, ipilimumab, low-dose cyclophosphamide and aspirin (RACIN trial). With TRAV- and TRBV-specific primers, first-strand cDNA was made, covering the alpha and beta chains. TCR amplification used about 20 PCR cycles, a constant-region primer and a V-primer adapter. From the reads, TCRdb called clonotypes with MiXCR, one entry per CDR3 protein. Among under 75,000 distinct CDR3 sequences listed, 20% to 25% were seen once. The specimen comprised PBMCs, sampled after low-dose radiotherapy plus immunotherapy. The receptors were sampled from a male donor with prostate cancer.

Many counts were recorded for this clonotype. The chain employs TRBV7-8 and TRBJ2-7; D is uncertain. The CDR3 is 15 residues long. Germline V gene lookup returns CDR1 SGHVS and CDR2 FQNEAQ. The V end was cut by 4 bases, the J end by 5 bases, with 18 bases between. This CDR3 is CASSSRGPPANEQYF. The CDR3 DNA reads TGTGCCAGCAGCTCCCGCGGACCCCCCGCCAACGAGCAGTACTTC.

This clonotype was observed many times. The rearrangement uses TRBV11-3 and TRBJ2-7, with D hard to call. Germline V gives CDR1 SGHNT, CDR2 YENEEA. V gave up 1 base and J gave up 6 bases, with 7 bases separating them. This CDR3 spans 12 amino acids. The CDR3: CASSLAVGEQYF. As DNA, the CDR3 is TGTGCCAGCAGCTTAGCGGTGGGCGAGCAGTACTTC.

This clonotype was observed a handful of times. The rearrangement links TRBV7-8 to TRBJ2-7, with D maybe TRBD1 (6 bases). V lost 3 bases to trimming and J lost 3 bases, with 12 bases between them. The CDR3 loop spans 14 amino acids. In germline, CDR1 is SGHVS, CDR2 FQNEAQ. In DNA, the CDR3 is TGTGCCAGCAGCTTTACACAGGGTCTCTACGAGCAGTACTTC. Protein: CASSFTQGLYEQYF. Filled out from reference TRBV7-8 and TRBJ2-7, the complete variable domain reads GAGVSQSPRYKVAKRGQDVALRCDPISGHVSLFWYQQALGQGPEFLTYFQNEAQLDKSGLPSDRFFAERPEGSVSTLKIQRTQQEDSAVYLCASSFTQGLYEQYFGPGTRLTVT.

This clonotype was detected many times. The chain employs TRBV28 and TRBJ1-5; TRBD1 matches 9 bases. The germline gives CDR1 MDHEN, CDR2 SYDVKM. The CDR3 is made up of 15 amino acids. J gave up 6 bases and V 6 bases, and 9 bases lay outside the gene matches. The CDR3 spells CASRKDRGGIQPQHF. Here the CDR3 DNA reads TGTGCCAGCAGAAAGGACAGGGGTGGAATTCAGCCCCAGCATTTT.

The chain joins TRBV6-8 to TRBJ1-2, with D uncertain. V was cut by 6 bases and J by 4 bases, with 12 bases left in between. From germline, CDR1 is MNHGY and CDR2 SAAAGT. The CDR3 has 13 amino acids. CDR3 loop: CASSLAYIYGYTF. The CDR3 nucleotides read TGTGCCAGCAGCCTGGCCTATATCTATGGCTACACCTTC.

This clonotype was recorded many times. The chain carries TRBV6-2 or TRBV6-3 and TRBJ2-1; 9 nucleotides agree with TRBD2. Per germline, CDR1 MNHEY and CDR2 SVGEGT. The J segment lost 10 bases and the V segment lost 6 bases, leaving 16 bases of the junction unmatched. CDR3 length equals 16 residues. The CDR3 nucleotides read TGTGCCAGCAGACAGCGGGGGGTGGCACTGCGGCTGGAGCAGTTCTTC. It is translated as CASRQRGVALRLEQFF.

Only a few counts were recorded for this clonotype. The rearrangement uses TRBV27 and TRBJ2-3, with D possibly matching TRBD1 (6 bases). Trimming removed 2 bases at V and 7 bases at J, with 16 bases between. The germline V gene has CDR1 MNHEY and CDR2 SMNVEV (reference sequence). The CDR3 is made up of 15 amino acids. The CDR3 coding sequence is TGTGCCAGCAGTTTAATGGCAGGGGATGGGTATACGCAGTATTTT. This sequence encodes CASSLMAGDGYTQYF.

The chain couples TRBV5-4 to TRBJ2-7; 7 bases are shared with TRBD1. The CDR3 contains 15 residues. V shed 4 bases, J shed 2 bases, and the junction held 9 bases outside the gene matches. Germline CDR1 reads SGHNT; CDR2 reads YYREEE (reference sequence). CDR3 in amino acids: CASSPERDRTYEQYF. DNA for the CDR3: TGTGCCAGCAGCCCGGAAAGGGACAGAACCTACGAGCAGTACTTC.

This clonotype was detected many times. In DNA, the CDR3 is TGCAGTGCCCCGGATACAGGGGGCTTCTACAATGAGCAGTTCTTC. Its translation: CSAPDTGGFYNEQFF. The chain uses TRBV20-1 and TRBJ2-1; 9 bases are a match to TRBD1. The CDR3 sequence is 15 residues long. Germline CDR1 is DFQATT and CDR2 is SNEGSKA (reference sequence). V gave up 6 bases and J gave up 3 bases; unmatched junction bases: 9.

This clonotype was counted a few times. V and J are TRBV20-1 and TRBJ1-1, with 7 bases aligning to TRBD1. Losses at the gene ends were 7 bases for V and 5 bases for J; bases not matched to a gene: 4. Germline V lookup: CDR1 DFQATT, CDR2 SNEGSKA (reference sequence). The CDR3 is 11 amino acids. CDR3 sequence reads: CSVQGGTEAFF. Written as DNA, the CDR3 is TGCAGTGTTCAGGGGGGGACTGAAGCTTTCTTT.

As for this clonotype: This likely stems from a read error, as it lies one base from a far larger clone. V gene TRBV21-1 combines with J gene TRBJ1-5. TRBV21-1 is an annotated pseudogene. This CDR3 has 13 residues. The CDR3 here is CARSLGGNQPQHF. CDR3 DNA sequence: TGTGCCAGAAGCTTGGGAGGGAATCAGCCCCAGCATTTT.

In its sample, this clonotype was seen many times. The rearrangement joins TRBV7-2 to TRBJ1-1, with D uncertain. This CDR3 has 13 amino acids. Germline V gives CDR1 SGHTA, CDR2 FQGNSA. The germline V and J ends were trimmed by 5 bases and 7 bases, with 14 bases remaining between them. CDR3 sequence (DNA): TGTGCCAGCAGCCGAGGGAACCTCAATGAAGCTTTCTTT. Protein: CASSRGNLNEAFF. The full variable domain, completed using reference TRBV7-2 and TRBJ1-1, is GAGVSQSPSNKVTEKGKDVELRCDPISGHTALYWYRQSLGQGLEFLIYFQGNSAPDKSGLPSDRFSAERTGGSVSTLTIQRTQQEDSAVYLCASSRGNLNEAFFGQGTRLTVV.

This clonotype was seen many times. The genes are TRBV5-6 and TRBJ2-1; perhaps TRBD2 as D (6 bases). The CDR3 extends over 16 amino acids. The V end was cut by 4 bases, the J end by 1 base, with 15 bases between. CDR1 is SGHDT and CDR2 is YYEEEE in the germline V gene. The chain's CDR3 is CASSEWTEGSYNEQFF. CDR3 nucleotides: TGTGCCAGCAGCGAATGGACGGAGGGGTCCTACAATGAGCAGTTCTTC.

This clonotype was picked up many times. The chain joins TRBV7-2 to TRBJ2-7; D gene uncertain. V was trimmed by 4 bases and J by 0 bases, leaving 13 bases between them. This CDR3 comprises 15 residues. The germline CDR1 and CDR2 sequences are SGHTA and FQGNSA. CDR3 nucleotide sequence: TGTGCCAGCAGCTCACAACATACGGCCTCCTACGAGCAGTACTTC. Translated, it gives CASSSQHTASYEQYF.

This clonotype was counted at least ten times. The rearrangement uses TRBV5-1 and TRBJ1-2; maybe TRBD1 (6 bases). Germline lookup yields CDR1 SGHRS and CDR2 YFSETQ. The CDR3 runs 13 residues. V lost 4 bases, J lost 8 bases, and 15 bases lay in between. The CDR3 bases are TGCGCCAGCAGCCCGGACAGCAGAAGCGGCTACACCTTC. Residues: CASSPDSRSGYTF.

This clonotype was seen many times. The rearrangement uses TRBV14 and TRBJ2-7; D ambiguous. The CDR3 covers 12 residues. V dropped 2 bases and J dropped 7 bases, with 9 bases sitting between them. Germline CDR1 is SGHDN and CDR2 is FVKESK. Written as DNA, the CDR3 is TGTGCCAGCAGCCAAACACAGTTGGAGCAGTACTTC. Translation: CASSQTQLEQYF.

The chain combines TRBV7-9 with TRBJ2-1; unclear D gene. V was cut by 5 bases and J by 10 bases, with 9 bases left in between. Per the germline V gene, CDR1 is SEHNR and CDR2 is FQNEAQ (reference sequence). CDR3 length: 11 residues. The DNA for the CDR3 is TGTGCCAGCAGCCCCGACCAAGAGCAGTTCTTC. Protein: CASSPDQEQFF.

This clonotype was observed many times. This chain links TRBV28 with TRBJ2-7; D is unresolved. V was shortened by 2 bases and J by 3 bases, with 11 bases between the two germline ends. The CDR3 length is 14 residues. Germline V gives CDR1 MDHEN, CDR2 SYDVKM. CDR3 in DNA: TGTGCCAGCAGTTTACGACAAACGGACTACGAGCAGTACTTC. Its protein product is CASSLRQTDYEQYF.